This T cell receptor (beta chain) was sequenced for a study of T cell responses to AZD1222 COVID-19 vaccine. Study conclusions and caveats: Every sample of the repertoires postdated the peak T cell response. Baseline serology detected seropositivity in only six or seven AZD1222 recipients. Dominant at 160-218 and 743-854, vaccine-associated CD4 TCRs also spanned spike.

This clone has a single count. The antigen is unknown. Per the germline V gene, CDR1 is LNHNV and CDR2 is YYDKDF (reference sequence). The J segment lost 8 bases and the V segment lost 4 bases, leaving 2 bases of the junction unmatched. The CDR3 spans 12 residues. Measured with immunoSEQ multiplex PCR; TCRdb has only the in-frame clones, and not every one. Of about 260,000 clones listed, over 85% are singletons. This receptor was obtained from an adult in good health. The sequenced sample was peripheral blood, obtained on day 0 of AZD1222 vaccination. The rearrangement uses TRBV15 and TRBJ2-3; 8 bases match TRBD2. The CDR3 bases are TGTGCCACCAGCACAAGCGGGGGTACGCAGTATTTT. Translated, it gives CATSTSGGTQYF.